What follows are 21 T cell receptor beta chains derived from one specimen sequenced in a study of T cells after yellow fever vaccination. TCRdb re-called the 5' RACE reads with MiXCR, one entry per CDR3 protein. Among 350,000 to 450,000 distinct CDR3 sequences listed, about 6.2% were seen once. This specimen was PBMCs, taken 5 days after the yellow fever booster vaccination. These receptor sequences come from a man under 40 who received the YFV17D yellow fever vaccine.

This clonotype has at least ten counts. This CDR3 is CASSLAGPARQNIQYF. The DNA of the CDR3 is TGCGCCAGCAGCTTGGCCGGACCGGCCCGGCAAAACATTCAGTACTTC. This chain connects TRBV5-1 to TRBJ2-4; no clear D. Germline values: CDR1 SGHRS, CDR2 YFSETQ. The CDR3 runs to 16 residues. V gave up 0 bases and J gave up 5 bases, with 15 bases separating them.

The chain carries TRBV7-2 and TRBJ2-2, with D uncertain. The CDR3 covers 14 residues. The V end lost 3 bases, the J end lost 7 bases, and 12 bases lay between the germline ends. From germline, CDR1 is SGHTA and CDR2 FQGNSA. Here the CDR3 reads CASSLVRLGGELFF. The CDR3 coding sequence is TGTGCCAGCAGCTTGGTCCGGCTGGGCGGGGAGCTGTTTTTT.

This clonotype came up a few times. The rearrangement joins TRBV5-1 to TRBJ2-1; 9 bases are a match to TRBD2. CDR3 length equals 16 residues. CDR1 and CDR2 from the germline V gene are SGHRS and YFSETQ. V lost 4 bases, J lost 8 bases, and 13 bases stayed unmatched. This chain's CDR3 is CASSGGPGTSLHEQFF. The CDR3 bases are TGCGCCAGCAGCGGAGGTCCCGGGACTAGCCTACATGAGCAGTTCTTC.

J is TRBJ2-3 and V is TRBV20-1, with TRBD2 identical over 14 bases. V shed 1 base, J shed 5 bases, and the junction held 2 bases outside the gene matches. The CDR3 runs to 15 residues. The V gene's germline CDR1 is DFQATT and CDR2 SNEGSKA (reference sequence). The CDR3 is CSARGGLAGEDTQYF. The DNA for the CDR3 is TGCAGTGCTAGAGGGGGACTAGCGGGAGAAGATACGCAGTATTTT.

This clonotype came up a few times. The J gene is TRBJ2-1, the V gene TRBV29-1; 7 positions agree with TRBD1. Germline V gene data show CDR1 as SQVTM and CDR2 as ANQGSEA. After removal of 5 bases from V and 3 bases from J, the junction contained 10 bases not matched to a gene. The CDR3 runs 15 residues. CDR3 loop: CSVIGGQENYNEQFF. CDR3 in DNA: TGCAGCGTTATAGGTGGACAGGAGAACTACAATGAGCAGTTCTTC.

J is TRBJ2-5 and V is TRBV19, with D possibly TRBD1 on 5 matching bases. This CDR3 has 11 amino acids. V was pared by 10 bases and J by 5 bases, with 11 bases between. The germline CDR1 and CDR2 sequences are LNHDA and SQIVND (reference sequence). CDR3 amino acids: CATYPGETQYF. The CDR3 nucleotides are TGTGCCACCTACCCAGGGGAGACCCAGTACTTC.

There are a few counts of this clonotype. The CDR3 region has the DNA TGTGCCAGCAGCTTATGGACGACACAACGGGGTCGGGAGACCCAGTACTTC. Translated, it gives CASSLWTTQRGRETQYF. The chain uses TRBV7-2 and TRBJ2-5; D might be TRBD2 (5 bases). V lost 2 bases and J 5 bases, leaving 21 bases between the germline ends. CDR3 length: 17 residues. Germline V CDR1 and CDR2: SGHTA, FQGNSA.

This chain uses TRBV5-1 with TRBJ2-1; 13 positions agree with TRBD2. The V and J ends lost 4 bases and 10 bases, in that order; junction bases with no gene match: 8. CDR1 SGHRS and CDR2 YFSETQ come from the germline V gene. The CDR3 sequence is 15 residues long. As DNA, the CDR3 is TGCGCCAGCAGCCCACTAGCGGGAGGGCCAGGCGAGCAGTTCTTC. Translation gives CASSPLAGGPGEQFF.

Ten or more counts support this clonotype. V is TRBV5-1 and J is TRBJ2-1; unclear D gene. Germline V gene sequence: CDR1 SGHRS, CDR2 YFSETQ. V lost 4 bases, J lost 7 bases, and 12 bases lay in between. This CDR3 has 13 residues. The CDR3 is CASSLLEANEQFF. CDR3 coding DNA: TGCGCCAGCAGCCTTCTTGAGGCAAATGAGCAGTTCTTC.

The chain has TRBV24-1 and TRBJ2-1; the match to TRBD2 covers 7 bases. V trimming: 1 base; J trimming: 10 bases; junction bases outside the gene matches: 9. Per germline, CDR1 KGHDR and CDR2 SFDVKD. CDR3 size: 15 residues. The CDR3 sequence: CATSDFEAGVGEQFF. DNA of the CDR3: TGTGCCACCAGTGATTTTGAGGCGGGAGTAGGCGAGCAGTTCTTC.

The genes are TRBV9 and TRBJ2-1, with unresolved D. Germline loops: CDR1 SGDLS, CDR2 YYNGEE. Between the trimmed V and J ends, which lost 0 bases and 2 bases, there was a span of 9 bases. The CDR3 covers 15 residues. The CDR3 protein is CASSVEGDTYNEQFF. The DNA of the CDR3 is TGTGCCAGCAGCGTAGAGGGCGACACCTACAATGAGCAGTTCTTC.

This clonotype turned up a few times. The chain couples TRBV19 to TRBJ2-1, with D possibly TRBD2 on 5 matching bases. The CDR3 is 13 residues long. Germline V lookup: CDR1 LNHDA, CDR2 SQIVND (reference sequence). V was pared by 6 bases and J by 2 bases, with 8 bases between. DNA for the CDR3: TGTGCCAGTAGAAAGCGGACCTACAATGAGCAGTTCTTC. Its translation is CASRKRTYNEQFF.

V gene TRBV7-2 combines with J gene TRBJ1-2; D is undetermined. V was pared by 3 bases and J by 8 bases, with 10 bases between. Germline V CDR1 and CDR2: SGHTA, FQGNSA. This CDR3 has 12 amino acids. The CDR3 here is CASSFMANGYTF. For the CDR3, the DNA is TGTGCCAGCAGCTTTATGGCAAACGGCTACACCTTC.

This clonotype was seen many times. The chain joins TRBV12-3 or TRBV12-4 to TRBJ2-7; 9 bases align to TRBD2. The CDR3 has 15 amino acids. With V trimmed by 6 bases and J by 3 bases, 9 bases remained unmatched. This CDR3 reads CASSRSLAGIYEQYF. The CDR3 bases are TGTGCCAGCAGCCGATCTCTAGCGGGAATCTACGAGCAGTACTTC.

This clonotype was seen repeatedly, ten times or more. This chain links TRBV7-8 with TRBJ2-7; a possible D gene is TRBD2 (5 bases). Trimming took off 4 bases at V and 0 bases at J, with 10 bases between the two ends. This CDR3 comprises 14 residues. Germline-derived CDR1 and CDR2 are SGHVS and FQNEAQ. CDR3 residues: CASSSQRGSYEQYF. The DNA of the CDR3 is TGTGCCAGCAGCTCCCAACGGGGCTCCTACGAGCAGTACTTC.

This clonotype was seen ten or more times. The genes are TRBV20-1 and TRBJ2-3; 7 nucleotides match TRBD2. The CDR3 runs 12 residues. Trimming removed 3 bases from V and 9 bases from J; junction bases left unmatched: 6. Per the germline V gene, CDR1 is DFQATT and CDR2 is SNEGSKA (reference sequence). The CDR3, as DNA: TGCAGTGCTAGTGTTCTTAGCGGGACGCAGTATTTT. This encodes CSASVLSGTQYF.

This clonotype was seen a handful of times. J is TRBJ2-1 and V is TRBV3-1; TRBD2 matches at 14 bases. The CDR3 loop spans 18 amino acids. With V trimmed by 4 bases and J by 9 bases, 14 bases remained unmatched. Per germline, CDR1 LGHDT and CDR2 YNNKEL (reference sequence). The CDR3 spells CASSPYYSGTSGRIEQFF. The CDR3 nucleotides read TGTGCCAGCAGCCCCTACTATAGCGGGACTAGCGGGAGAATTGAGCAGTTCTTC.

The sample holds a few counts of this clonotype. DNA for the CDR3: TGCGCCAGCAGCTTGGAGACAGCCCTTGCTGCTTTCTTT. Translation gives CASSLETALAAFF. This sequence joins TRBV5-1 and TRBJ1-1; the D gene is possibly TRBD1 (5 bases). The CDR3 covers 13 residues. From germline, CDR1 is SGHRS and CDR2 YFSETQ. Trimming cost V 0 bases and J 11 bases, with 14 bases left between them.

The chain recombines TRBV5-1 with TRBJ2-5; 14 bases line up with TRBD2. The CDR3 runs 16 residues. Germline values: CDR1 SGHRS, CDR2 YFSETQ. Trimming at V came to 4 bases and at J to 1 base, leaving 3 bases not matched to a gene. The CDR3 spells CASSTGTSGGQETQYF. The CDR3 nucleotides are TGCGCCAGCAGCACCGGGACTAGCGGGGGCCAAGAGACCCAGTACTTC.

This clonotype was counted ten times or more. In DNA, the CDR3 is TGTGCCAGCAGCTTTTCTAGCGGGAGAACAGATACGCAGTATTTT. Amino acid sequence: CASSFSSGRTDTQYF. The rearrangement uses TRBV7-3 and TRBJ2-3; 10 positions agree with TRBD2. Unmatched junction bases numbered 3, after V lost 3 bases and J lost 3 bases. Germline V gives CDR1 SGHTA, CDR2 FQGTGA. This CDR3 spans 15 amino acids.

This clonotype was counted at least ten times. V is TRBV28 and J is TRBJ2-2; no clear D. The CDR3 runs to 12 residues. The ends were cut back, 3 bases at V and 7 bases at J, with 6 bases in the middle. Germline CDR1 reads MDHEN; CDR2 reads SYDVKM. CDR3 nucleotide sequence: TGTGCCAGCAGTTTTTGGAACGGGGAGCTGTTTTTT. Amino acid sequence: CASSFWNGELFF.